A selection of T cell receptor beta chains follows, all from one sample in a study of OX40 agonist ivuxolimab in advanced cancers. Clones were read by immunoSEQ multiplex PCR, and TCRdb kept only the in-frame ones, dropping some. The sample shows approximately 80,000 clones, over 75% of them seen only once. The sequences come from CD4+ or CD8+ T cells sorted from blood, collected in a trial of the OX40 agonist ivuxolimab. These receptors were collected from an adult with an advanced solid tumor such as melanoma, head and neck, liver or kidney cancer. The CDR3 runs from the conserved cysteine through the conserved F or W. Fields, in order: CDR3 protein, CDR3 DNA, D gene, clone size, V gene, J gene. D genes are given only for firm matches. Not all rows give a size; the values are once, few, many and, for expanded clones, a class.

CASSPQRQGDVLTF	TGTGCCAGTAGTCCCCAACGACAGGGAGATGTCCTGACTTTC	TRBD1	once	TRBV19	TRBJ2-6
CASRTQGGNEKLFF	TGTGCCAGCAGAACACAGGGGGGAAATGAAAAACTGTTTTTT	TRBD1	NA	TRBV7-9	TRBJ1-4
CASSFGGRGADTQYF	TGTGCCAGCAGTTTTGGCGGGAGGGGGGCAGATACGCAGTATTTT	TRBD2	NA	TRBV27	TRBJ2-3
CASSLGLRGAGEQYF	TGTGCCAGCAGCTTGGGTTTACGAGGGGCAGGCGAGCAGTACTTC	NA	NA	TRBV5-5	TRBJ2-7
CASSPSDGSGNTIYF	TGTGCCAGCTCACCTAGCGACGGCTCTGGAAACACCATATATTTT	NA	NA	TRBV18	TRBJ1-3
CASSWDREAYEQYF	TGTGCCAGCAGTTGGGACAGGGAGGCCTACGAGCAGTACTTC	TRBD1	NA	TRBV28	TRBJ2-7
CASSPNRAQPQHF	TGTGCCAGCAGCCCAAACAGGGCCCAGCCCCAGCATTTT	NA	NA	TRBV7-8	TRBJ1-5
CSVISGTRSYEQYF	TGCAGCGTGATTAGCGGCACACGCTCCTACGAGCAGTACTTC	NA	NA	TRBV29-1	TRBJ2-7
CASSDGTSGNYNEQFF	TGCGCCAGCAGCGATGGGACTAGCGGGAACTACAATGAGCAGTTCTTC	TRBD2	NA	TRBV5-1	TRBJ2-1
CASSLAGELFF	TGTGCCAGCAGCTTGGCAGGGGAGTTGTTCTTC	NA	few	TRBV11-2	TRBJ2-1
CASRVRRGGEPGYGYTF	TGTGCCAGCAGAGTCCGGAGAGGAGGCGAGCCCGGATATGGCTACACCTTC	NA	NA	TRBV2	TRBJ1-2
CASAAGHSYEQYF	TGTGCCAGCGCGGCGGGACACTCCTACGAGCAGTACTTC	NA	NA	TRBV11-1	TRBJ2-7
CASSESSNTGELFF	TGTGCCAGCAGTGAATCTTCAAACACCGGGGAGCTGTTTTTT	NA	NA	TRBV2	TRBJ2-2
CASEGGTGELFF	TGTGCCAGCGAGGGAGGGACCGGGGAGCTGTTTTTT	TRBD2	NA	TRBV7-9	TRBJ2-2
CASSPPQFTDTQYF	TGTGCCAGCAGTCCCCCGCAGTTCACAGATACGCAGTATTTT	NA	NA	TRBV28	TRBJ2-3
CASIRDRGDTGELFF	TGTGCCAGCATCCGGGACAGGGGGGACACCGGGGAGCTGTTTTTT	TRBD1	NA	TRBV2	TRBJ2-2
CASSQGYDSYSYEQYF	TGCGCCAGCAGCCAGGGCTACGACTCCTACTCCTACGAGCAGTACTTC	NA	once	TRBV5-1	TRBJ2-7
CASSQGRGEAFF	TGTGCCAGCAGCCAAGGTAGGGGCGAAGCTTTCTTT	NA	few	TRBV14	TRBJ1-1
CASSLEFGETQYF	TGTGCCAGCAGCTTAGAATTCGGGGAGACCCAGTACTTC	NA	NA	TRBV11-2	TRBJ2-5
CASSSDKGKTEAFF	TGTGCCAGCAGTTCTGACAAGGGGAAGACTGAAGCTTTCTTT	NA	NA	TRBV28	TRBJ1-1
CASSPMGIGGTGYTF	TGTGCCAGCAGCCCTATGGGGATCGGGGGCACTGGCTACACCTTC	NA	few	TRBV14	TRBJ1-2
CASKTGTSGFYNEQFF	TGTGCCAGTAAAACCGGGACTAGCGGGTTCTACAATGAGCAGTTCTTC	TRBD2	NA	TRBV19	TRBJ2-1
CASSLQGSEETQYF	TGTGCCAGTAGTCTACAGGGATCGGAAGAGACCCAGTACTTC	NA	few	TRBV19	TRBJ2-5
CSVERGTGELFF	TGCAGCGTTGAGAGGGGCACCGGGGAGCTGTTTTTT	NA	NA	TRBV29-1	TRBJ2-2
CAWSVRDEQFF	TGTGCCTGGAGTGTACGTGATGAGCAGTTCTTC	NA	NA	TRBV30	TRBJ2-1
CAWSALLVGELFF	TGTGCCTGGAGTGCCCTCTTGGTCGGGGAGCTGTTTTTT	NA	NA	TRBV30	TRBJ2-2
CASSSPYSYEQYF	TGTGCCAGCAGTTCCCCTTATTCCTACGAGCAGTACTTC	NA	NA	TRBV27	TRBJ2-7
CASSLERGETQYF	TGTGCCAGCAGCCTCGAAAGGGGAGAGACCCAGTACTTC	NA	NA	TRBV7-9	TRBJ2-5
CATSRYSGTGVTHEQYF	TGTGCCACCAGCAGATACTCGGGGACAGGGGTAACCCACGAGCAGTACTTC	TRBD1	NA	TRBV15	TRBJ2-7
CASSLPTTYEQYF	TGTGCCAGCAGTTTACCAACTACCTACGAGCAGTACTTC	NA	NA	TRBV28	TRBJ2-7
CASSYLRSDEQYF	TGTGCCAGCAGTTACCTACGGAGCGACGAGCAGTACTTC	NA	NA	TRBV6-6	TRBJ2-7
CASSLVDEQFF	TGTGCCAGCAGCTTAGTCGATGAGCAGTTCTTC	NA	NA	TRBV7-6	TRBJ2-1
CASSSGTVTYNEQFF	TGTGCCAGCAGCTCCGGGACAGTCACCTACAATGAGCAGTTCTTC	TRBD1	NA	TRBV11-2	TRBJ2-1
CASSEAYSNQPQHF	TGTGCCAGCAGTGAAGCGTATAGCAATCAGCCCCAGCATTTT	NA	NA	TRBV6-1	TRBJ1-5
CASSPGAYEQYF	TGTGCCAGCAGCCCCGGGGCCTACGAGCAGTACTTC	NA	NA	TRBV11-1	TRBJ2-7
CASSRTSTSYEQYF	TGTGCCAGCTCACGGACTAGTACTTCCTACGAGCAGTACTTC	TRBD2	NA	TRBV18	TRBJ2-7
CATSNAVGEQYF	TGTGCCACCAGCAATGCGGTCGGCGAGCAGTACTTC	NA	NA	TRBV6-1	TRBJ2-7
CASSQDGDGRALWGTDTQYF	TGTGCCAGCAGCCAAGATGGAGACGGGAGGGCCCTTTGGGGCACAGATACGCAGTATTTT	TRBD2	NA	TRBV14	TRBJ2-3
CASSIGRASYEQYF	TGTGCCAGTAGTATAGGCAGGGCATCCTACGAGCAGTACTTC	NA	NA	TRBV19	TRBJ2-7
CASSEPLTPYEQYF	TGTGCCAGCAGTGAACCTCTCACCCCCTACGAGCAGTACTTC	NA	NA	TRBV25-1	TRBJ2-7
CASSLGGVGYHEQYF	TGTGCCAGCAGCCTAGGTGGTGTGGGGTACCACGAGCAGTACTTC	NA	NA	TRBV9	TRBJ2-7
CASSLDRGNSPLHF	TGTGCCAGCTCACTGGACAGGGGTAATTCACCCCTCCACTTT	TRBD1	NA	TRBV18	TRBJ1-6
CASSKQGAGYNEQFF	TGTGCCAGTAGCAAACAGGGGGCCGGATACAATGAGCAGTTCTTC	TRBD1	NA	TRBV19	TRBJ2-1
CASSPPNRIFSGNTIYF	TGTGCCAGCTCACCACCGAACAGGATCTTCTCTGGAAACACCATATATTTT	NA	NA	TRBV18	TRBJ1-3
CASSLDRGDYGYTF	TGTGCCAGCAGCTTAGACAGGGGTGACTATGGCTACACCTTC	NA	NA	TRBV11-2	TRBJ1-2
CASSPQGAHEQYF	TGTGCCAGTAGTCCACAGGGGGCCCACGAGCAGTACTTC	TRBD1	NA	TRBV19	TRBJ2-7
CASSQDRSARTYEQYF	TGCGCCAGCAGCCAAGATAGAAGCGCCCGTACCTACGAGCAGTACTTC	NA	NA	TRBV4-1	TRBJ2-7
CAWSVSGSYNEQFF	TGTGCCTGGAGTGTGAGCGGGAGCTACAATGAGCAGTTCTTC	TRBD2	NA	TRBV30	TRBJ2-1
CAISEPARDTNTGELFF	TGTGCCATCAGTGAGCCTGCCCGGGACACGAACACCGGGGAGCTGTTTTTT	NA	NA	TRBV10-3	TRBJ2-2
CASTQAHRGGPNTGELFF	TGTGCCAGCACCCAAGCCCACCGGGGGGGCCCGAACACCGGGGAGCTGTTTTTT	TRBD2	NA	TRBV7-2	TRBJ2-2
CASSPRFTGELFF	TGCGCCAGCAGCCCTCGATTCACCGGGGAGCTGTTTTTT	NA	NA	TRBV4-3	TRBJ2-2
CASSLAGGEEQYF	TGTGCCAGCAGCCTTGCAGGGGGTGAAGAGCAGTACTTC	TRBD1	NA	TRBV4-2	TRBJ2-5
CAGISGPIYEQYF	TGTGCCGGTATTAGCGGTCCTATCTACGAGCAGTACTTC	NA	NA	TRBV30	TRBJ2-7
CASSSSITTGKGGYTF	TGTGCCAGCAGTTCGTCTATAACAACAGGGAAGGGCGGCTACACCTTC	NA	NA	TRBV7-8	TRBJ1-2
CASPSGGFEEKLFF	TGTGCCAGCCCCTCGGGGGGGTTCGAGGAAAAACTGTTTTTT	NA	once	TRBV28	TRBJ1-4
CANPKPGTGSSWQETQYF	TGTGCCAACCCGAAGCCCGGGACAGGAAGCTCGTGGCAAGAGACCCAGTACTTC	TRBD1	NA	TRBV19	TRBJ2-5
CASSPINPTSGRDNEQFF	TGTGCCAGCAGTCCAATTAACCCCACTAGCGGGAGGGACAATGAGCAGTTCTTC	TRBD2	NA	TRBV28	TRBJ2-1
CAWKGPPTYEQYF	TGTGCCTGGAAAGGTCCCCCTACCTACGAGCAGTACTTC	NA	NA	TRBV30	TRBJ2-7
CASSYSEELAKNIQYF	TGTGCCAGCAGTTACTCGGAGGAGTTAGCCAAAAACATTCAGTACTTC	NA	NA	TRBV6-5	TRBJ2-4
CASSQAPRDYGYTF	TGCGCCAGCAGCCAAGCACCCCGAGACTATGGCTACACCTTC	NA	NA	TRBV4-3	TRBJ1-2